This T cell receptor (beta chain) was captured by sequencing in a study of blood T cell repertoires in COVID-19. Study-level information: T cells, B-cell-depleted T cells, or PBMCs provided the cDNA or gDNA that served as material.

The Seattle site enrolled patients during active infection and followed them longitudinally. The ends were cut back, 0 bases at V and 0 bases at J, with 8 bases in the middle. Germline assignment: CDR1 KGHSH and CDR2 LQKENI. CDR3 length: 15 residues. Authors' processing steps: Amplifying reference gene primers gave estimates of nucleated cell counts. Clones were read by immunoSEQ multiplex PCR, and TCRdb kept only the in-frame ones, dropping some. The DNA was the basis for D and trimming; V, J and clone size are from that table. The top ten clones hold under 11% of a sample with more than 300,000 clones, around 87% of them seen once.

Sequenced material: peripheral blood. J is TRBJ1-1 and V is TRBV18; D call uncertain. This TCR was recovered from a woman aged 25 to 39 with COVID-19, enrolled during active disease. In DNA, the CDR3 is TGTGCCAGCTCACCACCGGCCAAACTGAACACTGAAGCTTTCTTT. This codes for CASSPPAKLNTEAFF.